The 14 T cell receptor beta chains in this list originate from one sample, sequenced in a study of CD8+CD57+ T cells in acquired aplastic anemia. Genomic DNA, the template, was used for profiling of the TCR beta VDJ and CDR3. TCRdb fed the reads into MiXCR, producing one record per CDR3 protein. The sample shows just over 450,000 distinct CDR3 sequences, under 40% of them seen only once. CD8+CD57+ cell expansion, shown by flow cytometry, had occurred in the patients selected for sequencing. The sample comprised sorted CD4+, CD8+, or CD8+CD57+ T cells (not recorded which) from PBMCs. The receptors originated from a human donor with aplastic anemia.

This clonotype was seen many times. The V call is TRBV15, the J call TRBJ2-7; D is undetermined. The germline gives CDR1 LNHNV, CDR2 YYDKDF (reference sequence). The CDR3 extends over 12 amino acids. Trimming pared 3 bases from V and 7 bases from J, leaving 10 bases between. The CDR3 spells CATSRARDEQYF. CDR3 nucleotides: TGTGCCACCAGCAGGGCGAGAGATGAGCAGTACTTC. Based on the CDR3 plus reference TRBV15 and TRBJ2-7, the full variable domain is DAMVIQNPRYQVTQFGKPVTLSCSQTLNHNVMYWYQQKSSQAPKLLFHYYDKDFNNEADTPDNFQSRRPNTSFCFLDIRSPGLGDTAMYLCATSRARDEQYFGPGTRLTVT.

This clonotype has a count of ten or more. The rearrangement uses TRBV7-3 and TRBJ2-3, with TRBD2 as a possible D gene (6 bases). This CDR3 comprises 15 residues. Germline-derived CDR1 and CDR2 are SGHTA and FQGTGA. The V and J ends lost 5 bases and 0 bases respectively, with 12 bases between them. CDR3: CASSLSGQSTDTQYF. The CDR3 bases are TGTGCCAGCAGCCTGAGCGGGCAGAGCACAGATACGCAGTATTTT.

The sample holds many counts of this clonotype. This chain joins TRBV7-2 and TRBJ1-2; D is ambiguous. This CDR3 region has 12 residues. Germline V gene lookup returns CDR1 SGHTA and CDR2 FQGNSA. V lost 1 base to trimming and J lost 6 bases, with 6 bases between them. The CDR3 region is CASSLGGNGYTF. The CDR3 nucleotides are TGTGCCAGCAGCTTAGGCGGGAATGGCTACACCTTC.

This clonotype was picked up many times. J is TRBJ2-7 and V is TRBV29-1; D is possibly TRBD1 (5 bases). This CDR3 contains 13 residues. The germline gives CDR1 SQVTM, CDR2 ANQGSEA. Between the trimmed V and J ends, which lost 4 bases and 3 bases, there was a span of 13 bases. CDR3 sequence: CSVVWQGRYEQYF. CDR3 DNA sequence: TGCAGCGTTGTTTGGCAGGGCCGCTACGAGCAGTACTTC.

At least ten counts were recorded for this clonotype. The J gene is TRBJ1-1, the V gene TRBV2; tentatively, D is TRBD1 (6 bases). This CDR3 contains 13 residues. Germline assignment: CDR1 SNHLY and CDR2 FYNNEI. Trimming pared 6 bases from V and 1 base from J, leaving 9 bases between. The CDR3 coding sequence is TGTGCCAGCAGACGACAGGAGAACACTGAAGCTTTCTTT. Protein sequence: CASRRQENTEAFF.

This clonotype has only one observation. V is TRBV4-3 and J is TRBJ2-5, with D perhaps TRBD1 (6 bases). The V gene's germline CDR1 is LGHNA and CDR2 YSLEER. V dropped 0 bases and J dropped 3 bases, with 11 bases sitting between them. The CDR3 has 15 amino acids. The CDR3 DNA reads TGCGCCAGCAGCCAAGATCGAGACAGGAAAGAGACCCAGTACTTC. Translated, it gives CASSQDRDRKETQYF.

In the case of this clonotype: Possible read error: a much larger clone is one base away. Likely a read error: the CDR3 ends without its conserved phenylalanine or tryptophan. This chain connects TRBV20-1 to TRBJ1-5, with D possibly TRBD1 on 6 matching bases. V was trimmed by 5 bases and J by 1 base, leaving 15 bases between them. This CDR3 contains 15 residues. The germline V gene encodes CDR1 DFQATT and CDR2 SNEGSKA (reference sequence). Here the CDR3 DNA reads TGCAGTGCTGGGAAAGGGGGGACAAGCAATCAGCCCCAGCATGTT. As protein: CSAGKGGTSNQPQHV.

A few counts support this clonotype. The chain is built from TRBV2 and TRBJ2-5, with unresolved D. CDR1 and CDR2 (germline): SNHLY, FYNNEI. The V end was cut by 5 bases, the J end by 2 bases, with 12 bases between. There are 14 residues in the CDR3. DNA of the CDR3: TGTGCCAGCAGTTTTTCTACTCTACAAGAGACCCAGTACTTC. It is translated as CASSFSTLQETQYF.

The table lists this clonotype with many counts. The chain combines TRBV19 with TRBJ1-2, with 7 positions matching TRBD1. Germline V gene data show CDR1 as LNHDA and CDR2 as SQIVND (reference sequence). This CDR3 comprises 15 residues. Unmatched junction bases numbered 9, after V lost 0 bases and J lost 8 bases. CDR3 region: CASSIEVRTGKGYTF. For the CDR3, the DNA is TGTGCCAGTAGTATAGAAGTCCGGACAGGAAAAGGCTACACCTTC. Filled out from reference TRBV19 and TRBJ1-2, the complete variable domain reads DGGITQSPKYLFRKEGQNVTLSCEQNLNHDAMYWYRQDPGQGLRLIYYSQIVNDFQKGDIAEGYSVSREKKESFPLTVTSAQKNPTAFYLCASSIEVRTGKGYTFGSGTRLTVV.

This clonotype was detected only a few times. V gene TRBV5-8 combines with J gene TRBJ1-6, with 7 bases identical to TRBD1. The CDR3 has 15 amino acids. Germline V gene data show CDR1 as SGHTS and CDR2 as YDEGEE. V lost 0 bases and J lost 9; bases outside the gene matches: 6. The CDR3 DNA follows: TGTGCCAGCAGCTTGGAGACAGGGAAGGGTTCACCCCTCCACTTT. Translation gives CASSLETGKGSPLHF.

This clonotype was recorded a few times. This rearrangement joins TRBV19 to TRBJ1-5; TRBD1 matches at 7 bases. CDR3 size: 16 residues. The ends lost 1 base at V and 6 bases at J; junction bases unmatched: 9. Germline V CDR1 and CDR2: LNHDA, SQIVND (reference sequence). CDR3 nucleotides: TGTGCCAGTAGTATAGGTAACAGGGGATTGGGTCAGCCCCAGCATTTT. This gives the protein CASSIGNRGLGQPQHF.

This clonotype was detected a few times. The chain uses TRBV5-1 and TRBJ2-1, with TRBD1 matching over 9 bases. The germline V gene has CDR1 SGHRS and CDR2 YFSETQ. J lost 4 bases, V lost 3 bases, and 5 bases had no gene match. There are 15 residues in the CDR3. The CDR3 DNA is TGCGCCAGCAGCTCCCGGGACAGGGTGTACAATGAGCAGTTCTTC. Protein sequence: CASSSRDRVYNEQFF.

Only a few counts were recorded for this clonotype. The J gene is TRBJ1-1, the V gene TRBV19; 10 nucleotides agree with TRBD1. The CDR3 loop spans 17 amino acids. From germline, CDR1 is LNHDA and CDR2 SQIVND (reference sequence). V dropped 5 bases and J dropped 0; count of bases not matched to a gene: 9. For the CDR3, the DNA is TGTGCCAGTAGTGCGAGGACAGGGGGTGCCATGAACACTGAAGCTTTCTTT. Its protein is CASSARTGGAMNTEAFF. The whole variable domain, filled in from reference TRBV19 and TRBJ1-1, reads DGGITQSPKYLFRKEGQNVTLSCEQNLNHDAMYWYRQDPGQGLRLIYYSQIVNDFQKGDIAEGYSVSREKKESFPLTVTSAQKNPTAFYLCASSARTGGAMNTEAFFGQGTRLTVV.

This clonotype was found a few times. The rearrangement links TRBV6-1 to TRBJ2-3, with no clear D. The CDR3 length is 13 residues. The germline V gene encodes CDR1 MNHNS and CDR2 SASEGT. Trimming took 7 bases from V and 2 from J, leaving 10 bases between them. CDR3 nucleotide sequence: TGTGCCAGCAAATCACTCATCACAGATACGCAGTATTTT. This gives the protein CASKSLITDTQYF.